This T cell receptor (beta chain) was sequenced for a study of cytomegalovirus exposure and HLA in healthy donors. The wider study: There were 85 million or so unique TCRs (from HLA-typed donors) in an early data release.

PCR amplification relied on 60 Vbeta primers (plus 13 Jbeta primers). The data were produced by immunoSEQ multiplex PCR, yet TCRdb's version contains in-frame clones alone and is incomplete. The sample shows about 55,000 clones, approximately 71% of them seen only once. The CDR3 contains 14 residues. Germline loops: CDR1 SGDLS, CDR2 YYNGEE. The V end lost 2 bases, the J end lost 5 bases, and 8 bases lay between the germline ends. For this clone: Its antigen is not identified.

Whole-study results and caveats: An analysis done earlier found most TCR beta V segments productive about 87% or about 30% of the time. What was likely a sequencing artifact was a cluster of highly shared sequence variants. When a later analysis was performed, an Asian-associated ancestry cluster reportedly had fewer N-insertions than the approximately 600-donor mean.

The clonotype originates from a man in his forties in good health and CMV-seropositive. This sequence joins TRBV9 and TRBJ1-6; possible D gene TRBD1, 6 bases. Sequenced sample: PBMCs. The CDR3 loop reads CASSVRQDNSPLHF. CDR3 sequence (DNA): TGTGCCAGCAGCGTGCGACAGGATAATTCACCCCTCCACTTT.